This T cell receptor (beta chain) was obtained from a study of identical twins. The study's findings and limits: Twins shared out-of-frame alpha sequences with excess low generation probability.

MiXCR, applied by TCRdb to the 5' RACE reads, yields one record per CDR3 protein. In the table there are about 890,000 distinct CDR3 sequences, around 12% of which are singletons. On this clonotype itself: Its antigen is unknown. With a much larger clone just one base away, this may be a read error.

The sample was also reused in another study, on yellow fever vaccine responses in identical twins.

The clonotype was recovered from a woman between 18 and 30 years old in good health. The sequenced sample was PBMCs.

CDR3 residues: CSARPGGINQPQHF. Written as DNA, the CDR3 is TGCAGTGCAAGGCCCGGAGGGATCAATCAGCCCCAGCATTTT. The chain joins TRBV20-1 to TRBJ1-5; unclear D gene. The ends were cut back, 6 bases at V and 3 bases at J, with 15 bases in the middle. Germline V gene sequence: CDR1 DFQATT, CDR2 SNEGSKA (reference sequence). CDR3 length equals 14 residues.